This TCR beta chain was recorded in a study of blood T cell repertoires in COVID-19. The wider study: Acute and convalescent COVID-19 specimens originated in the United States, Italy and Spain. The analysed material was cDNA or gDNA that came from T cells, B-cell-depleted T cells, or PBMCs.

CDR1 and CDR2 (germline): PRHDT, FYEKMQ (reference sequence). The CDR3 runs to 15 residues. The V gene end was trimmed by 1 base and the J gene end by 2 bases; junction bases not matched to a gene: 3. Authors' methods: Cell counts per sample came from amplifying reference gene primers. Sequencing used immunoSEQ multiplex PCR; TCRdb keeps in-frame clones, though not all of them. That table gives V, J and clone size, and the DNA gave D and trimming. The table has 130,000 or so clones, 80% seen once; the top ten hold 16%. The sequence came from a man aged 55-75 years with active or convalescent COVID-19. The chain joins TRBV13 to TRBJ2-5, with TRBD2 matching over 8 bases. Sample: peripheral blood. The DNA of the CDR3 is TGTGCCAGCAGCTTAGAGACTAGCGTTCAAGAGACCCAGTACTTC. Translation gives CASSLETSVQETQYF.